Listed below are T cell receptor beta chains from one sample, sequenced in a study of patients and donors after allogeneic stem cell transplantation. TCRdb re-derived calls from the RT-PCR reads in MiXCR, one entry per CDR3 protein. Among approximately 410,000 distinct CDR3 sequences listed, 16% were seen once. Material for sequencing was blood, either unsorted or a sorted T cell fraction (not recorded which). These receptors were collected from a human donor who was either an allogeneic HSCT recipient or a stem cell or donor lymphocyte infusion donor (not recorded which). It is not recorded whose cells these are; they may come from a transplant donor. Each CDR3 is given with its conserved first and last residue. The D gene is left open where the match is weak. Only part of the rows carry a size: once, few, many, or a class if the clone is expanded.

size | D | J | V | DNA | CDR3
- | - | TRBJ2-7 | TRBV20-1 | TGCAGTGCATGCCCACAGGCCTACGAGCAGTACTTC | CSACPQAYEQYF
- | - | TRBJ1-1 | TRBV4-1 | TGCGCCAGCAGCTCCTGGGGGTTAGAAGCTTTCTTT | CASSSWGLEAFF
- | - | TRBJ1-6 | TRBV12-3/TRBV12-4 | TGTGCCAGCAGTTGGGGAGGCTTTAGGGATTCACCCCTCCACTTT | CASSWGGFRDSPLHF
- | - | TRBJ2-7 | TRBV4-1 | TGCGCCAGCAGCCAAGGGGTGGTGAGGTACGAGCAGTACTTC | CASSQGVVRYEQYF
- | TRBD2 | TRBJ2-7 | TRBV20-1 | TGCAGTGCTACCCCGGGACTAGCAGGGTACGAGCAGTACTTC | CSATPGLAGYEQYF
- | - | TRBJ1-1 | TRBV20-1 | TGCAGTGCTAGAGATAGAACTCAATTCTTACCTATGGCGAACACTGAAGCTTTCTTT | CSARDRTQFLPMANTEAFF
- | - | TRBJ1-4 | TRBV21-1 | TGTGCCAGCAGCAGAGGGGGAGCTGAAAAACTGTTTTTT | CASSRGGAEKLFF
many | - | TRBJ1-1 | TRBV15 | TGTGCCACCAGCAGTCGTCTGGGGAACACTGAAGCTTTCTTT | CATSSRLGNTEAFF
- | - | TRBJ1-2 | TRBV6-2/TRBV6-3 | TGTGCCAGCAGCCCTACAGGGAAGAAGAACTATGGCTACACCTTC | CASSPTGKKNYGYTF
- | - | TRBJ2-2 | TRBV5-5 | TGTGCCAGCAGCTTGGACAACAGCTTCACCGGGGAGCTGTTTTTT | CASSLDNSFTGELFF
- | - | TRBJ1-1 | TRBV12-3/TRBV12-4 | TGTGCCAGCAGTTTAGCGCCGGGGGATACTGAAGCTTTCTTT | CASSLAPGDTEAFF
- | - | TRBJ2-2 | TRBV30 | TGTGCCTGGAGTCAATCAGGGGCCGGGGAGCTGTTTTTT | CAWSQSGAGELFF
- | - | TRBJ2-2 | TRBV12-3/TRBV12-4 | TGTGCCAGCAGCCCCGGACAGCGCACCGGGGAGCTGTTTTTT | CASSPGQRTGELFF
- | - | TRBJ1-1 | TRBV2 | TGTGCCAGCAGTGAAGTAGGAGGGTCTGAAGCTTTCTTT | CASSEVGGSEAFF
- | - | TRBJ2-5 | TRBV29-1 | TGCAGCGGAACGACGGTGGAGACCCAGTACTTC | CSGTTVETQYF
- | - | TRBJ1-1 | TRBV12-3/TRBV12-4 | TGTGCCAGCGGGACTCGCCAGGGAGCTTTCTTT | CASGTRQGAFF
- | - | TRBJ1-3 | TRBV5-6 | TGTGCCAGCAGCTTGGATCGGGCAGGTCGTAGCTCTGGAAACACCATATATTTT | CASSLDRAGRSSGNTIYF
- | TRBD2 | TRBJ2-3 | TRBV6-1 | TGTGCCAGCAGGCGGCTAGCGGGAGGGTCAGATACGCAGTATTTT | CASRRLAGGSDTQYF
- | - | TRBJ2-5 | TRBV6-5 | TGTGCCAGCAGTTACTTTCGCGGGGCCACCGGGGAGACCCAGTACTTC | CASSYFRGATGETQYF
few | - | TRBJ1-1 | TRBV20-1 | TGCAGTGCTGCAACAGGAATGAACACTGAAGCTTTCTTT | CSAATGMNTEAFF
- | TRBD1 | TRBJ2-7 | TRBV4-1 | TGCGCCAGCAGACCCACAGGGGGCAAGGAGCAGTACTTC | CASRPTGGKEQYF
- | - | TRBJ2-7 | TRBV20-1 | TGCAGTGCTAGTTTAGCGGTGGGACATTACGAGCAGTACTTC | CSASLAVGHYEQYF
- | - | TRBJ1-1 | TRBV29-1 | TGCAGCGTTGAAGGCGTGGTCGCTGAAGCTTTCTTT | CSVEGVVAEAFF
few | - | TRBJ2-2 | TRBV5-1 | TGCGCCAGTTGCCGGGATTCGAACACCGGGGAGCTGTTTTTT | CASCRDSNTGELFF
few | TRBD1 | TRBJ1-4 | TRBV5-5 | TGTGCCAGCAGCGAAGTCCCGGGACAGGGGAGGTTAGAAAAACTGTTTTTT | CASSEVPGQGRLEKLFF
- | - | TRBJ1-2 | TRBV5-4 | TGTGCCAGCAGCTTGAAAAATAGGGAGGGTGGCTACACCTTC | CASSLKNREGGYTF
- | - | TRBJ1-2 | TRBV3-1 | TGTGCCAGCAGCCAATCCGACTACTATGGCTACACCTTC | CASSQSDYYGYTF
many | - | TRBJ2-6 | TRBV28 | TGTGCCACTACGACTGACTCTGGGGCCAACGTCCTGACTTTC | CATTTDSGANVLTF
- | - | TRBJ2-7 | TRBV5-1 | TGCGCCAGCAGCTTTAATACAAGGGCTACCTACGAGCAGTACTTC | CASSFNTRATYEQYF
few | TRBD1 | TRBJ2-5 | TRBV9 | TGTGCCAGCAGCTTCGGACAGGGAAAAGAGACCCAGTACTTC | CASSFGQGKETQYF
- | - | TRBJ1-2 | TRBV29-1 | TGCAGCGCCGGGACGGAAACCTATGGCTACACCTTC | CSAGTETYGYTF
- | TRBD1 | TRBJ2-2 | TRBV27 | TGTGCCAGCAGTTGGTCTGCCGGGACAGGGGTTAACACCGGGGAGCTGTTTTTT | CASSWSAGTGVNTGELFF
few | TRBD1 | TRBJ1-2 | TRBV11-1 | TGTGCCAGCAGCAGGACAGGGGGCGCAAAGGATGGCTACACCTTC | CASSRTGGAKDGYTF
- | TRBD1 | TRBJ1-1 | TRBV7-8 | TGTGCCAGCAGCCGACAGGGGGCTTCTCAAGCTTTCTTT | CASSRQGASQAFF
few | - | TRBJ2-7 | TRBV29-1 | TGCAGCAGCGAGGACGGCTACGAGCAGTACTTC | CSSEDGYEQYF
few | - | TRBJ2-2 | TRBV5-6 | TGTGCCAGCAGCCCGAAGACGTTGGGGACTGGGGAGCTGTTTTTT | CASSPKTLGTGELFF
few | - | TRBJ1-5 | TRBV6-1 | TGTGCCAGCAGTCCCATGGGGGGTATCCATAATCAGCCCCAGCATTTT | CASSPMGGIHNQPQHF
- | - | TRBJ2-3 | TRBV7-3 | TGTGCCAGCAGGCAAAACGACTTGGTCGGCACAGATACGCAGTATTTT | CASRQNDLVGTDTQYF